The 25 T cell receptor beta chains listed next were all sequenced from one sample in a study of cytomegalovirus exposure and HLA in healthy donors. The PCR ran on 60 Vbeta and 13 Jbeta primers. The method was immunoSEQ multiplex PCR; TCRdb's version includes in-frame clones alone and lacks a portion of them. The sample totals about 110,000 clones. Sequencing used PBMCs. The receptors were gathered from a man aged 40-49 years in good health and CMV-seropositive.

In DNA, the CDR3 is TGTGCCATCAGCGGGACTAGCGGGTCGGAACGCCCCGGGGAGCTGTTTTTT. Translating it yields CAISGTSGSERPGELFF. The chain has TRBV10-3 and TRBJ1-3; 12 bases map to TRBD2. The end of the DNA aligns better with TRBJ2-2, so the J call may be wrong. CDR3 length: 17 residues. Germline lookup yields CDR1 ENHRY and CDR2 SYGVKD.

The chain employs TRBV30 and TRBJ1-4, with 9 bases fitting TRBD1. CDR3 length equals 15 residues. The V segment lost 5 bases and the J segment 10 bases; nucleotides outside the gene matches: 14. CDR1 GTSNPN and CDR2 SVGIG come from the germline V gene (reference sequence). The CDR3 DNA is TGTGCCTGGGACCCCTCCCGGGACAGGGCAGGAAAACTGTTTTTT. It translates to CAWDPSRDRAGKLFF.

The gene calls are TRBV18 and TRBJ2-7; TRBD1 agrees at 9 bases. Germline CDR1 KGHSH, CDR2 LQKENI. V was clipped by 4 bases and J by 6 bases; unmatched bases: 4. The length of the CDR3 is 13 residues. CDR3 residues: CASSRDREAEQYF. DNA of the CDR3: TGTGCCAGCTCACGGGACAGGGAGGCCGAGCAGTACTTC.

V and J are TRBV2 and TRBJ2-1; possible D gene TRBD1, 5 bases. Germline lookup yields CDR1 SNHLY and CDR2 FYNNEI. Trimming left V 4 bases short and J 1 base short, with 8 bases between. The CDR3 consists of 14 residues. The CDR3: CASSAGISYNEQFF. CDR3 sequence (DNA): TGTGCCAGCAGTGCAGGGATTTCCTACAATGAGCAGTTCTTC.

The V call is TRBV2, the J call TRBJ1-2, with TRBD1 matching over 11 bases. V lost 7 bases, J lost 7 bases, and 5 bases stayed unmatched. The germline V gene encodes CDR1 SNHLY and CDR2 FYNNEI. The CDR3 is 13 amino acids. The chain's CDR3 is CASKGQGVSGYTF. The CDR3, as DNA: TGTGCCAGCAAGGGACAGGGGGTTTCTGGCTACACCTTC.

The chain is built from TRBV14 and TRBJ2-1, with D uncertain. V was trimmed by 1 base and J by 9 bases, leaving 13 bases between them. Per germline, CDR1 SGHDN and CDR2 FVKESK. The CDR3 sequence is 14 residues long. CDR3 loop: CASSQAVLWSEQFF. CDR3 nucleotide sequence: TGTGCCAGCAGCCAAGCGGTGCTTTGGAGTGAGCAGTTCTTC.

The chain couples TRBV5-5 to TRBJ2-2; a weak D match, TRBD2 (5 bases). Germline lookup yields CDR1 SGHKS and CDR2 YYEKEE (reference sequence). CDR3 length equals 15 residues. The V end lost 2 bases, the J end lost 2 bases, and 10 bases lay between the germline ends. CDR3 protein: CASSFDGINTGELFF. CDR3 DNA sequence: TGTGCCAGCAGCTTCGACGGGATTAACACCGGGGAGCTGTTTTTT.

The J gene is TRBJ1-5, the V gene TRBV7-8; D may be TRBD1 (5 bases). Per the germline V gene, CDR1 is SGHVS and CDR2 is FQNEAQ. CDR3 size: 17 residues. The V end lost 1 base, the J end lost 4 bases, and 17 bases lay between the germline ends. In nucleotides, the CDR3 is TGTGCCAGCAGCTTAGTGGGGGGGTCTACCCCAAATCAGCCCCAGCATTTT. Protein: CASSLVGGSTPNQPQHF.

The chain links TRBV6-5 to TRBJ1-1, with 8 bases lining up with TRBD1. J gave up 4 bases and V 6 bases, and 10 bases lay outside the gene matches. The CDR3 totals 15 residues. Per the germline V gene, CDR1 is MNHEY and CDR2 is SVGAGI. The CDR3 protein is CASRESRGHVTEAFF. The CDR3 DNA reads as TGTGCCAGCAGGGAGTCCAGGGGGCACGTCACTGAAGCTTTCTTT.

CDR3 in DNA: TGCGCCAGCAGCCGCGATAGCTACGAGCAGTACTTC. This sequence encodes CASSRDSYEQYF. The J gene is TRBJ2-5, the V gene TRBV5-1; no definite D call. TRBJ2-7 explains the end of the DNA better; the J call may be wrong. Looked up from germline, CDR1 is SGHRS and CDR2 is YFSETQ. The CDR3 consists of 12 residues.

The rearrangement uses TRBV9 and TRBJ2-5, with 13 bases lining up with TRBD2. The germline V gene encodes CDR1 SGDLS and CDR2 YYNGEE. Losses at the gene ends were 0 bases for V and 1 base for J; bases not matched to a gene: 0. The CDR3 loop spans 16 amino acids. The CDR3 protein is CASSVGTSGGQETQYF. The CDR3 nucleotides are TGTGCCAGCAGCGTAGGGACTAGCGGGGGCCAAGAGACCCAGTACTTC.

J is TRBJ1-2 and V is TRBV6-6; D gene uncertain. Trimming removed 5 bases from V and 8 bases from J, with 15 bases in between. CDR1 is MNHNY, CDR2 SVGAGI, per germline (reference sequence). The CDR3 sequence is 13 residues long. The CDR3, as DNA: TGTGCCAGCAGTCAAACAGCGGTCGAGGGCTACACCTTC. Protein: CASSQTAVEGYTF.

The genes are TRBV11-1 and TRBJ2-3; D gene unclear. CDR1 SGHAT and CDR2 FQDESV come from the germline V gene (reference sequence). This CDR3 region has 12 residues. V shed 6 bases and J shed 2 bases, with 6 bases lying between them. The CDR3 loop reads CASRSHTDTQYF. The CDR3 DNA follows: TGTGCCAGCAGGTCACACACAGATACGCAGTATTTT.

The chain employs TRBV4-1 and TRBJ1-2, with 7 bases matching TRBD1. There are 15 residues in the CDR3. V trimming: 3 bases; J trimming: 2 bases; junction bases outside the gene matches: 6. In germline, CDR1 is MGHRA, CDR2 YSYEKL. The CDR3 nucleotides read TGCGCCAGCAGCCAGCCACAGGGGAAGAACTATGGCTACACCTTC. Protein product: CASSQPQGKNYGYTF.

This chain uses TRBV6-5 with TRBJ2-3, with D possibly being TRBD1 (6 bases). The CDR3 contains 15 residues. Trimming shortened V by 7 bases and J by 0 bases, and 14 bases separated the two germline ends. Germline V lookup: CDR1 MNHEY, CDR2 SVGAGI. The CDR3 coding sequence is TGTGCCAGCACCGATAGGGGGTTTAGCACAGATACGCAGTATTTT. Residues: CASTDRGFSTDTQYF.

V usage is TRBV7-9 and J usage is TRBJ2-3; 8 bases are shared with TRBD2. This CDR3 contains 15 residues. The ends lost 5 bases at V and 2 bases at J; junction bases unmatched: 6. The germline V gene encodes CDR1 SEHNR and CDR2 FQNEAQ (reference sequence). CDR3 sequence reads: CASSRAGAPTDTQYF. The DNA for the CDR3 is TGTGCCAGCAGCCGAGCGGGAGCCCCCACAGATACGCAGTATTTT.

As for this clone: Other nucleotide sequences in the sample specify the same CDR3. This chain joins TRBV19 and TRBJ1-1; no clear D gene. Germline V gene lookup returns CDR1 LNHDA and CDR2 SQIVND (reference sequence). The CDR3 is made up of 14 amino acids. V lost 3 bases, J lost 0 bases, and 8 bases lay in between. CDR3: CASSMGRLNTEAFF. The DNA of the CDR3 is TGTGCCAGTAGTATGGGCCGATTGAACACTGAAGCTTTCTTT.

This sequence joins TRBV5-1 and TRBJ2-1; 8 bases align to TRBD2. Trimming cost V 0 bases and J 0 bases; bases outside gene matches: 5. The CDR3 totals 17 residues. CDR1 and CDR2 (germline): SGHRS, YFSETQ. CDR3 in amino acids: CASSLGLSGSSYNEQFF. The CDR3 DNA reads TGCGCCAGCAGCTTGGGGCTCAGCGGGAGCTCCTACAATGAGCAGTTCTTC. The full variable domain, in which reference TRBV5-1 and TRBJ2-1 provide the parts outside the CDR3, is KAGVTQTPRYLIKTRGQQVTLSCSPISGHRSVSWYQQTPGQGLQFLFEYFSETQRNKGNFPGRFSGRQFSNSRSEMNVSTLELGDSALYLCASSLGLSGSSYNEQFFGPGTRLTVL.

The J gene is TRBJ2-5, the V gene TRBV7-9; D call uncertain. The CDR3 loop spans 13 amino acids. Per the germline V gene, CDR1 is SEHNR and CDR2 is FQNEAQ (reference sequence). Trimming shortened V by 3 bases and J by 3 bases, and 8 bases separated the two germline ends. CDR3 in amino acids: CASSFTEEETQYF. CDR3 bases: TGTGCCAGCAGCTTCACAGAAGAAGAGACCCAGTACTTC.

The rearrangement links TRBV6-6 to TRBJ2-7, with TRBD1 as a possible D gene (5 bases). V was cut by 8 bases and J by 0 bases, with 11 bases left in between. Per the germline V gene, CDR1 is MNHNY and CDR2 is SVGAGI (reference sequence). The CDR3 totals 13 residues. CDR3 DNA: TGTGCCAGCGACAGAACCGGCTCCTACGAGCAGTACTTC. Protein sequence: CASDRTGSYEQYF.

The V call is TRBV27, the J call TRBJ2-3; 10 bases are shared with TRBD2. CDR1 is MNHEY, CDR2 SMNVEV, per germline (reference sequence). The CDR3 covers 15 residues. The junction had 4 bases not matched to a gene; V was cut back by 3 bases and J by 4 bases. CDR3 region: CASSLGTSVADTQYF. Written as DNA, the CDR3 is TGTGCCAGCAGTTTGGGGACTAGCGTAGCAGATACGCAGTATTTT.

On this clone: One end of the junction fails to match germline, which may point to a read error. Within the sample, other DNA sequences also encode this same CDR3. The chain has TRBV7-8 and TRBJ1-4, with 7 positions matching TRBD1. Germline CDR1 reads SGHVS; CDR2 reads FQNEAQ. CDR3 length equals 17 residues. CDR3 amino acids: CASSLVRQGVYPEKLFF. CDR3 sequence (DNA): TGTGCCAGCAGCTTAGTACGCCAGGGGGTTTATCCTGAAAAACTGTTCTTT.

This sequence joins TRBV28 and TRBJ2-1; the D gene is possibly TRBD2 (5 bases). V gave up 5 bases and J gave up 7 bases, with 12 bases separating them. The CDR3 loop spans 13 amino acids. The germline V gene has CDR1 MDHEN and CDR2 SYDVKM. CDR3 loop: CASSPRTGNEQFF. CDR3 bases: TGTGCCAGCAGTCCCCGGACTGGAAATGAGCAGTTCTTC. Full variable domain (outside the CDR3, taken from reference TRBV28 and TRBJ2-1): DVKVTQSSRYLVKRTGEKVFLECVQDMDHENMFWYRQDPGLGLRLIYFSYDVKMKEKGDIPEGYSVSREKKERFSLILESASTNQTSMYLCASSPRTGNEQFFGPGTRLTVL.

The CDR3 DNA reads as TGCAGCGTTGAAGGGGCTAGCGGGAGAGGGTACGAGCAGTACTTC. This gives the protein CSVEGASGRGYEQYF. The chain has TRBV29-1 and TRBJ2-7; 10 nucleotides align to TRBD2. The CDR3 contains 15 residues. The germline gives CDR1 SQVTM, CDR2 ANQGSEA. V gave up 1 base and J gave up 4 bases; unmatched junction bases: 7.

CDR3 sequence: CASSLAGHETQYF. CDR3 DNA sequence: TGTGCCAGCAGCTTGGCAGGTCATGAGACGCAGTATTTT. The V gene is TRBV5-6, the J gene TRBJ2-3, with unresolved D. Germline lookup yields CDR1 SGHDT and CDR2 YYEEEE. The CDR3 is 13 amino acids. Trimming took 0 bases from V and 9 from J, leaving 11 bases between them.